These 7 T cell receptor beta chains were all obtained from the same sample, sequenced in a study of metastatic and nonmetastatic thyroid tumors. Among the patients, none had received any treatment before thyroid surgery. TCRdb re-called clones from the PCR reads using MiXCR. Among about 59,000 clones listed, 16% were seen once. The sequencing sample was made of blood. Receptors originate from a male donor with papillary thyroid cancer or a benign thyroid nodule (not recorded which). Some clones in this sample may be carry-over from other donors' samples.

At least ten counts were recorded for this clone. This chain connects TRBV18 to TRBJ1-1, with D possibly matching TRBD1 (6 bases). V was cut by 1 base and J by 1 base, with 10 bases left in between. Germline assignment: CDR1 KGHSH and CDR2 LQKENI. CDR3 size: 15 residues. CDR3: CASSPLHRENTEAFF. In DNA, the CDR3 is TGTGCCAGCTCACCACTGCACAGGGAGAACACTGAAGCTTTCTTT.

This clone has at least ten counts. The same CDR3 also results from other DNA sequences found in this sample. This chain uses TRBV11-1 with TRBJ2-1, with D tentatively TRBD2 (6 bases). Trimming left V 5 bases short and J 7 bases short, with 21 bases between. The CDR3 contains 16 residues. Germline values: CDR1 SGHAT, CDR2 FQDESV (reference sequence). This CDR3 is CASSDPGGNTENEQFF. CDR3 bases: TGTGCCAGCAGCGACCCCGGCGGGAATACTGAAAATGAGCAGTTCTTC. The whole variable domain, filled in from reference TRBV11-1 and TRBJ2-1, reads EAEVAQSPRYKITEKSQAVAFWCDPISGHATLYWYRQILGQGPELLVQFQDESVVDDSQLPKDRFSAERLKGVDSTLKIQPAELGDSAMYLCASSDPGGNTENEQFFGPGTRLTVL.

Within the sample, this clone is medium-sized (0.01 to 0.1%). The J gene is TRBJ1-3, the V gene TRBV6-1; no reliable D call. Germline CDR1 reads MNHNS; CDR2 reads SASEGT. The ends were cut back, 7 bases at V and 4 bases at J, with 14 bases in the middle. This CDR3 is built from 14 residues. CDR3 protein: CASTPARSGNTIYF. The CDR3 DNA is TGTGCCAGCACCCCGGCCCGGTCGGGAAACACCATATATTTT.

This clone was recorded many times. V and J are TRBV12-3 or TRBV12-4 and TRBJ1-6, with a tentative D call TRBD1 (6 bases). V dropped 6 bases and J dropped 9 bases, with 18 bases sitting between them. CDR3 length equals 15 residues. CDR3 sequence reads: CASSEDTGIASPLHF. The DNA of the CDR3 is TGTGCCAGCAGCGAGGATACAGGGATTGCTTCACCCCTCCACTTT.

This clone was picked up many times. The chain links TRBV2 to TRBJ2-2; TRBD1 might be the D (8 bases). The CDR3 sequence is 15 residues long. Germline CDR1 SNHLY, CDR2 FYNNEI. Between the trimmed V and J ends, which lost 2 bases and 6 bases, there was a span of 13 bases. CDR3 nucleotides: TGTGCCAGCAGTGAAAACAGGGGGAGGGCCGGGGAGCTGTTTTTT. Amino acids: CASSENRGRAGELFF.

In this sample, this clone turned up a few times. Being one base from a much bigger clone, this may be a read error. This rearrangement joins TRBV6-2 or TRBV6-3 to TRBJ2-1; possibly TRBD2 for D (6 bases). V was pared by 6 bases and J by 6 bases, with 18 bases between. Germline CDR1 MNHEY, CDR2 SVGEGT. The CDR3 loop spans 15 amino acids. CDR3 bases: TGTGCCAGCAGCCTACGCGACGGGGGATCCAATGAGCAGTTCTTC. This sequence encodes CASSLRDGGSNEQFF.

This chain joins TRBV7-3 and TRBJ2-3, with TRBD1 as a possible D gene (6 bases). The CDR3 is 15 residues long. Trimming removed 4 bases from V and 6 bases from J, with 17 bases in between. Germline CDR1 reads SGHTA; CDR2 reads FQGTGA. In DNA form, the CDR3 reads TGTGCCAGCAGCTCCGGACAGTGTACCTGTGATACGCAGTATTTT. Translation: CASSSGQCTCDTQYF.